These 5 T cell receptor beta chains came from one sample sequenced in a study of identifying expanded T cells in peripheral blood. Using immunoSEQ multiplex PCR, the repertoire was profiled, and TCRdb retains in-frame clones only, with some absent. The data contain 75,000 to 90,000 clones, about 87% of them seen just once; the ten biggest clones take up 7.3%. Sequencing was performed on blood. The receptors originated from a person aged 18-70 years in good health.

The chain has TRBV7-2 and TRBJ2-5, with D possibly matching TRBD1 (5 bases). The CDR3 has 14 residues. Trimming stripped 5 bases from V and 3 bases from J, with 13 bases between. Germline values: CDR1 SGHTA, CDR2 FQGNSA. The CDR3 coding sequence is TGTGCCAGCAGCCCCCGCCAGGGTGAAGAGACCCAGTACTTC. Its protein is CASSPRQGEETQYF.

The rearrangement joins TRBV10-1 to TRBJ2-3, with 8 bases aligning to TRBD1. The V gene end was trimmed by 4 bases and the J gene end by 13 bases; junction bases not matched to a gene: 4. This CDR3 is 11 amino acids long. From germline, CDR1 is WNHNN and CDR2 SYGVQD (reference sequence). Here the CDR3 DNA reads TGCGCCAGCAGTGCCGGACAGGGAGAGTATTTT. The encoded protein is CASSAGQGEYF.

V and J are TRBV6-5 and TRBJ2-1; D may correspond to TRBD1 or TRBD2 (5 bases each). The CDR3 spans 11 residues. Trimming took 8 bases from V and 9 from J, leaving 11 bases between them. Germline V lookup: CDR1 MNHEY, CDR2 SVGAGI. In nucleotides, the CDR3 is TGTGCCAGCCGTGTGGGGACTGAGCAGTTCTTC. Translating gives CASRVGTEQFF.

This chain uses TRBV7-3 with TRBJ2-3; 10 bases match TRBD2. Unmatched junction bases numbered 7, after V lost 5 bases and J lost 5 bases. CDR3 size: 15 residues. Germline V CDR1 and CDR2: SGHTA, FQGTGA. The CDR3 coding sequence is TGTGCCAGCAGCCCCCTAGCGGGAGAGATAGATACGCAGTATTTT. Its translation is CASSPLAGEIDTQYF.

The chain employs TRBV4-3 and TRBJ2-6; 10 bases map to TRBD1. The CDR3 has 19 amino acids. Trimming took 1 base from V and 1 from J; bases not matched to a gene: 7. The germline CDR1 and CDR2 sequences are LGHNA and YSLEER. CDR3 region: CASSQGRDRGPSGANVLTF. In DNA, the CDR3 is TGCGCCAGCAGCCAAGGCAGGGACAGGGGTCCATCTGGGGCCAACGTCCTGACTTTC.